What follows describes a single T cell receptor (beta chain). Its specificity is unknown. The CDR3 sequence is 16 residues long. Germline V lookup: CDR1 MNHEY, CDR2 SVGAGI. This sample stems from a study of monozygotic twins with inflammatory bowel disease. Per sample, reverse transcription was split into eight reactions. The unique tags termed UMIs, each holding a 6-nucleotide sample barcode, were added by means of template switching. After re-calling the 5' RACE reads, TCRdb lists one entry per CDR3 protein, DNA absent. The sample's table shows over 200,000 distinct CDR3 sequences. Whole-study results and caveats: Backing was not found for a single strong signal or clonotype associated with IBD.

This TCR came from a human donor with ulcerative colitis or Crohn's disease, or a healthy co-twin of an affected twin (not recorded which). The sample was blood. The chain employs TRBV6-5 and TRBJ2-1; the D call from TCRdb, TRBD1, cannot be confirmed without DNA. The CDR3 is CASSYTGASSYNEQFF.